This is a list of T cell receptor beta chains from one sample in a study of blood T cell repertoires in COVID-19. Profiled with immunoSEQ multiplex PCR; TCRdb holds only in-frame clones, not every one. The table has roughly 150,000 clones, roughly 91% seen once. The sequencing input was peripheral blood. These receptors were taken from a man aged 18 to 35 with acute or convalescent COVID-19. CDR3s include the opening cysteine and the closing phenylalanine or tryptophan. Fields, in order: V gene, clone size, J gene, D gene, CDR3 protein, CDR3 DNA. The D gene is left open where the match is weak. Some rows have no size entry. The others give once, few or many, or a class for an expanded clone.

>TRBV5-1|-|TRBJ1-2|-
CASSLGQMASTNYGYTF
TGCGCCAGCAGCTTGGGACAGATGGCGTCCACTAACTATGGCTACACCTTC
>TRBV30|once|TRBJ1-1|TRBD1
CAWRDLTGGPTEAFF
TGTGCCTGGAGGGATCTAACAGGGGGCCCCACTGAAGCTTTCTTT
>TRBV25-1|-|TRBJ2-3|TRBD2
CASSPQQRGGSTDTQYF
TGTGCCAGCAGTCCTCAGCAGCGGGGGGGAAGCACAGATACGCAGTATTTT
>TRBV14|-|TRBJ1-4|-
CASSPRTAPNEKLFF
TGTGCCAGCAGCCCCAGGACTGCACCTAATGAAAAACTGTTTTTT
>TRBV6-5|-|TRBJ2-3|-
CASSIKSAGKNTQYF
TGTGCCAGCAGTATTAAGTCGGCGGGAAAAAATACGCAGTATTTT
>TRBV5-1|-|TRBJ2-7|TRBD2
CASAQTSGSFSEQYF
TGCGCCAGCGCTCAAACTAGCGGGAGCTTTTCCGAGCAGTACTTC
>TRBV6-5|-|TRBJ1-1|-
CASRHGVGEAFF
TGTGCCAGCAGACACGGGGTGGGTGAAGCTTTCTTT
>TRBV6-5|-|TRBJ1-2|TRBD1
CASSQTPSDRKYTF
TGTGCCAGCAGTCAAACGCCCTCGGACAGGAAGTACACCTTC
>TRBV7-2|-|TRBJ1-4|TRBD1
CASSLDRGVTNEKLFF
TGTGCCAGCAGCTTAGACAGGGGCGTAACTAATGAAAAACTGTTTTTT
>TRBV30|-|TRBJ1-6|-
CAWSVSRTSSYNSPLHF
TGTGCCTGGAGTGTCTCAAGAACCAGCTCCTATAATTCACCCCTCCACTTT
>TRBV2|-|TRBJ1-4|-
CASSDRAATNEKLFF
TGTGCCAGCAGTGACAGGGCCGCAACTAATGAAAAACTGTTTTTT
>TRBV6-5|-|TRBJ1-4|-
CASSPSATNEKLFF
TGTGCCAGCAGTCCCAGTGCAACTAATGAAAAACTGTTTTTT
>TRBV5-1|-|TRBJ1-2|TRBD1
CASSLGTGNGYTF
TGCGCCAGCAGCTTGGGGACAGGGAATGGCTACACCTTC
>TRBV23-1|-|TRBJ1-1|-
CASSRRQAMNTEAFF
TGCGCCAGCAGCCGAAGACAGGCTATGAACACTGAAGCTTTCTTT
>TRBV9|-|TRBJ1-4|TRBD1
CASSPPTGRGKLFF
TGTGCCAGCAGCCCACCGACAGGGAGAGGAAAACTGTTTTTT
>TRBV2|-|TRBJ2-1|TRBD1
CATITGDRENNEQFF
TGTGCCACCATCACAGGGGACAGGGAAAACAATGAGCAGTTCTTC
>TRBV12-3/TRBV12-4|-|TRBJ1-2|TRBD1
CASRRGQRDGYTF
TGTGCCAGCAGGCGGGGACAGCGAGATGGCTACACCTTC
>TRBV5-1|-|TRBJ2-3|-
CASSLSDTQYF
TGCGCCAGCAGCTTGAGCGATACGCAGTATTTT
>TRBV6-1|-|TRBJ2-7|-
CASSEIGSRGYF
TGTGCCAGCAGTGAAATAGGCTCCCGGGGGTACTTC
>TRBV3-1/TRBV3-2|-|TRBJ1-5|TRBD1
CASSPPDREYQPQHF
TGTGCCAGCAGCCCTCCGGACAGGGAGTATCAGCCCCAGCATTTT
>TRBV7-8|-|TRBJ1-1|TRBD1
CASSITGTGSFMNTEAFF
TGTGCCAGCAGCATCACCGGGACAGGGTCCTTCATGAACACTGAAGCTTTCTTT
>TRBV30|-|TRBJ2-3|-
CAWSDRVIGTDTQYF
TGTGCCTGGAGTGACAGGGTCATAGGCACAGATACGCAGTATTTT
>TRBV10-2|-|TRBJ1-1|-
CASSPVQNTEAFF
TGCGCCAGCAGTCCGGTCCAGAACACTGAAGCTTTCTTT
>TRBV7-6|-|TRBJ2-5|-
CASLAETQYF
TGTGCCAGCCTAGCAGAGACCCAGTACTTC
>TRBV19|-|TRBJ2-6|TRBD2
CASSPTSGRALGANVLTF
TGTGCCAGTAGTCCGACTAGCGGGAGGGCCTTGGGGGCCAACGTCCTGACTTTC
>TRBV10-2|-|TRBJ1-2|TRBD1
CASSEGGQGYGYTF
TGCGCCAGCAGTGAAGGGGGCCAGGGCTATGGCTACACCTTC
>TRBV30|-|TRBJ1-1|-
CAWALRETEAFF
TGTGCCTGGGCCCTTAGGGAGACTGAAGCTTTCTTT
>TRBV5-1|-|TRBJ2-2|TRBD1
CASRAPLTGKDTGELFF
TGCGCCAGCAGGGCCCCCCTGACAGGGAAGGACACCGGGGAGCTGTTTTTT
>TRBV27|-|TRBJ2-1|-
CASSSLGQGSYNEQFF
TGTGCCAGCAGTTCCCTTGGGCAGGGCTCCTACAATGAGCAGTTCTTC
>TRBV5-1|-|TRBJ2-7|-
CASSLRRAAYEQYF
TGCGCCAGCAGCTTAAGGCGGGCCGCCTACGAGCAGTACTTC
>TRBV7-6|-|TRBJ2-7|TRBD2
CASSWGGAGDGEQYF
TGTGCCAGCAGCTGGGGTGGGGCGGGAGATGGGGAGCAGTACTTC
>TRBV19|-|TRBJ1-2|-
CASSFSVFYGYTF
TGTGCCAGTAGTTTTTCAGTCTTCTATGGCTACACCTTC
>TRBV6-1|-|TRBJ1-5|-
CASSELAGNQPQHF
TGTGCCAGCAGTGAACTGGCAGGTAATCAGCCCCAGCATTTT
>TRBV19|-|TRBJ2-1|TRBD2
CASSTEDGRAYNEQFF
TGTGCCAGTAGTACTGAAGACGGGAGGGCTTACAATGAGCAGTTCTTC
>TRBV9|-|TRBJ1-2|TRBD1
CASSVGQGYSYGYTF
TGTGCCAGCAGCGTAGGACAGGGCTATTCCTATGGCTACACCTTC
>TRBV19|-|TRBJ1-2|TRBD1
CASSHLSDRAGNGYTF
TGTGCCAGTAGTCACCTTTCGGACAGGGCTGGTAATGGCTACACCTTC
>TRBV7-2|-|TRBJ1-6|-
CASSLVAGNNSPLHF
TGTGCCAGCAGCTTAGTGGCGGGTAACAATTCACCCCTCCACTTT
>TRBV2|-|TRBJ1-1|TRBD1
CASSYRGGNTEAFF
TGTGCCAGCAGCTACAGGGGCGGGAACACTGAAGCTTTCTTT
>TRBV5-1|-|TRBJ2-1|TRBD2
CASSGGTSGSLGSYNEQFF
TGCGCCAGCAGCGGAGGGACTAGCGGGTCGCTTGGTTCCTACAATGAGCAGTTCTTC
>TRBV19|-|TRBJ2-5|-
CASSARLGTQYF
TGTGCCAGTAGTGCCAGGTTAGGGACCCAGTACTTC
>TRBV30|-|TRBJ1-2|TRBD1
CAWTRDRLNPNYGYTF
TGTGCCTGGACTAGGGACAGACTCAATCCTAACTATGGCTACACCTTC
>TRBV19|-|TRBJ1-1|-
CASSPGWTEAFF
TGTGCCAGTAGCCCAGGGTGGACTGAAGCTTTCTTT
>TRBV5-1|-|TRBJ1-1|-
CASSLAFGGPLRDTEAFF
TGCGCCAGCAGCTTGGCATTCGGGGGACCTCTCCGGGACACTGAAGCTTTCTTT
>TRBV10-1|-|TRBJ1-5|-
CASSENRNQPQHF
TGCGCCAGCAGTGAGAACAGAAATCAGCCCCAGCATTTT
>TRBV3-1/TRBV3-2|-|TRBJ1-1|-
CASSGRRQTQNTEAFF
TGTGCCAGCAGCGGGCGCAGACAGACACAGAACACTGAAGCTTTCTTT
>TRBV29-1|-|TRBJ1-2|TRBD1
CSVGGTGFASGYTF
TGCAGCGTTGGAGGGACAGGGTTCGCAAGTGGCTACACCTTC
>TRBV5-1|-|TRBJ2-7|TRBD2
CASSSWTSGAHEQYF
TGCGCCAGCAGCTCGTGGACTAGCGGGGCCCACGAGCAGTACTTC
>TRBV30|-|TRBJ1-6|-
CAWSARASSNSPLHF
TGTGCCTGGAGTGCCAGGGCGTCTTCGAATTCACCCCTCCACTTT
>TRBV28|-|TRBJ2-7|TRBD2
CASSFGGSDSEQYF
TGTGCCAGCAGTTTCGGGGGGTCTGATTCCGAGCAGTACTTC
>TRBV6-7|-|TRBJ2-2|-
CASSFPTPTSTGELFF
TGTGCCAGCAGTTTTCCTACCCCGACTAGCACCGGGGAGCTGTTTTTT
>TRBV24-1|-|TRBJ1-5|-
CATSETVDGQPQHF
TGTGCCACCAGTGAGACGGTCGACGGGCAGCCCCAGCATTTT
>TRBV19|-|TRBJ2-2|-
CASSTTGYTGELFF
TGTGCCAGTAGTACCACAGGGTACACCGGGGAGCTGTTTTTT
>TRBV11-2|-|TRBJ2-1|TRBD1
CASTLDRGGEQFF
TGTGCCAGCACCCTGGACAGGGGGGGTGAGCAGTTCTTC